Listed below are T cell receptor beta chains from one sample, sequenced in a study of blood T cells in healthy people across ages. From the 5' RACE reads, TCRdb called clonotypes with MiXCR, one entry per CDR3 protein. The sample has over 600,000 distinct CDR3 sequences; around two fifths are singletons. Sequencing was performed on blood. The receptors were sampled from a man older than 75 in good health. Each CDR3 is given with its conserved first and last residue. Each record gives: D gene, V gene, J gene, CDR3 length, clone size, CDR3 protein, CDR3 DNA. D genes are given only for firm matches. Size values are once, few and many counts, or a class for expanded clones, and some rows have none.

>TRBD2|TRBV9|TRBJ2-1|16|.
CASSAGGLAGAEEQFF
TGTGCCAGCAGCGCTGGGGGACTAGCGGGAGCAGAAGAGCAGTTCTTC
>TRBD2|TRBV7-3|TRBJ2-7|16|once
CASSSKPLAAYNEQYF
TGTGCCAGCAGTTCGAAACCGCTAGCGGCCTACAATGAGCAGTACTTC
>.|TRBV7-3|TRBJ2-7|16|many
CASSAGRLRSSYEQYF
TGTGCCAGCAGCGCAGGGCGGCTCAGGAGCTCCTACGAGCAGTACTTC
>TRBD1|TRBV29-1|TRBJ1-1|15|.
CSVPRTGLMNTEAFF
TGCAGCGTCCCGAGGACAGGGCTCATGAACACTGAAGCTTTCTTT
>TRBD1|TRBV7-2|TRBJ2-7|15|.
CASSLGTGGAYEQYF
TGTGCCAGCAGCTTAGGGACAGGAGGCGCGTACGAGCAGTACTTC
>.|TRBV29-1|TRBJ2-1|12|many
CSVTVTYNEQFF
TGCAGCGTTACGGTTACCTACAATGAGCAGTTCTTC
>TRBD1|TRBV20-1|TRBJ1-4|15|many
CSADPGQGGLEKLFF
TGCAGTGCTGACCCGGGACAGGGGGGATTAGAAAAACTGTTTTTT
>.|TRBV28|TRBJ2-3|15|.
CASTWDKPSTDTQYF
TGTGCCAGCACCTGGGACAAACCAAGCACAGATACGCAGTATTTT
>.|TRBV18|TRBJ1-5|15|.
CASSPVGVLLQPQHF
TGTGCCAGCTCACCAGTAGGGGTATTACTTCAGCCCCAGCATTTT
>TRBD1|TRBV4-1|TRBJ2-1|16|few
CASSPEERTGGNEQFF
TGCGCCAGCAGCCCAGAAGAGAGGACAGGAGGAAATGAGCAGTTCTTC
>TRBD2|TRBV4-2|TRBJ2-3|16|.
CASSPPGTSGTDTQNF
TGTGCCAGCAGCCCCCCTGGGACTAGCGGGACAGATACGCAGAATTTT
>TRBD2|TRBV4-3|TRBJ2-7|16|many
CASSLTSGTSGSEQYF
TGCGCCAGCAGCCTTACCTCCGGGACTAGCGGGAGCGAGCAGTACTTC
>TRBD2|TRBV24-1|TRBJ2-1|15|.
CATSKASGIYNEQFF
TGTGCCACCAGTAAGGCTAGCGGGATTTACAATGAGCAGTTCTTC
>TRBD1|TRBV11-1|TRBJ2-1|17|.
CTSSPGQGATRANEQFF
TGTACCAGTAGCCCAGGACAGGGGGCTACCCGGGCCAATGAGCAGTTCTTC
>TRBD1|TRBV29-1|TRBJ2-7|13|few
CSAIQTGRYEQYF
TGCAGCGCAATTCAGACAGGGCGCTACGAGCAGTACTTC
>.|TRBV20-1|TRBJ2-5|11|.
CSARQKETQYF
TGCAGTGCTAGACAAAAAGAGACCCAGTACTTC
>.|TRBV10-1|TRBJ2-5|14|.
CASSAARGRETQYF
TGCGCCAGCAGTGCGGCTAGAGGGAGAGAGACCCAGTACTTC
>TRBD1|TRBV6-2/TRBV6-3|TRBJ2-3|15|few
CASSYPPGQGDTQYF
TGTGCCAGCAGTTATCCCCCCGGACAGGGAGATACGCAGTATTTT
>.|TRBV11-1|TRBJ2-7|14|few
CASSFDPETYEQYF
TGTGCCAGCAGCTTTGATCCGGAAACCTACGAGCAGTACTTC
>.|TRBV7-2|TRBJ2-7|12|many
CASRRESDEQYF
TGTGCCTCTCGACGTGAATCTGACGAGCAGTACTTC
>.|TRBV12-3/TRBV12-4|TRBJ2-5|15|many
CASSFRTQYQETQYF
TGTGCCAGCAGTTTCCGGACACAGTACCAAGAGACCCAGTACTTC
>.|TRBV6-2/TRBV6-3|TRBJ2-7|15|.
CAGTLVRSSYNEQYF
TGTGCCGGCACCCTTGTCCGGAGCTCCTACAATGAGCAGTACTTC
>TRBD1|TRBV3-1|TRBJ2-5|15|.
CASSPNRGYQETQYF
TGTGCCAGCAGCCCCAACAGGGGATACCAAGAGACCCAGTACTTC
>.|TRBV20-1|TRBJ1-5|14|.
CSARDRARNQPQHF
TGCAGTGCTAGAGACAGGGCACGCAATCAGCCCCAGCATTTT
>.|TRBV6-2/TRBV6-3|TRBJ2-1|14|few
CASSYTTGYYEQFF
TGTGCCAGCAGTTACACTACAGGGTATTATGAGCAGTTCTTC
>.|TRBV6-5|TRBJ1-2|13|few
CASRKTGNYGYTF
TGTGCCAGCAGAAAGACGGGGAACTATGGCTACACCTTC
>.|TRBV4-3|TRBJ1-2|13|.
CASSQETGSGYTF
TGCGCCAGCAGCCAAGAAACAGGGTCTGGCTACACCTTC
>.|TRBV20-1|TRBJ1-4|14|few
CSARGAEFNEKLFF
TGCAGTGCAAGAGGCGCAGAGTTTAATGAAAAACTGTTTTTT
>TRBD1|TRBV4-2|TRBJ2-3|16|many
CASSQEDRGHEDTQYF
TGTGCCAGCAGCCAAGAGGACAGGGGGCACGAAGATACGCAGTATTTT
>TRBD1|TRBV20-1|TRBJ1-1|14|.
CSAKGDREATEAFF
TGCAGTGCTAAGGGCGACAGGGAGGCCACTGAAGCTTTCTTT
>TRBD2|TRBV10-3|TRBJ2-7|15|once
CAISEGLEGPYEQYF
TGTGCCATCAGTGAGGGACTAGAGGGGCCCTACGAGCAGTACTTC
>TRBD2|TRBV5-1|TRBJ2-2|16|few
CASSWGRGPNTGELFF
TGCGCCAGCAGCTGGGGGAGGGGCCCGAACACCGGGGAGCTGTTTTTT
>.|TRBV4-2|TRBJ1-1|15|.
CASSQDTRELAEAFF
TGTGCCAGCAGCCAAGATACCAGGGAGCTCGCTGAAGCTTTCTTT
>.|TRBV4-2|TRBJ1-2|18|.
CASSQVLSSRGSNYGYTF
TGTGCCAGCAGCCAAGTCCTGTCCAGTAGGGGTTCTAACTATGGCTACACCTTC
>TRBD1|TRBV6-1|TRBJ2-7|13|few
CASRGQGLYEQYF
TGTGCCAGCCGAGGACAGGGCCTGTACGAGCAGTACTTC
>TRBD1|TRBV7-2|TRBJ1-2|16|.
CASSLDGQVSGDGYTF
TGTGCCAGCAGCTTAGACGGACAGGTCAGCGGCGATGGCTACACCTTC
>.|TRBV6-5|TRBJ2-1|15|.
CASSYAGTVGNEQFF
TGTGCCAGCAGTTACGCGGGGACAGTTGGGAATGAGCAGTTCTTC
>TRBD1|TRBV6-2/TRBV6-3|TRBJ2-3|15|few
CASRQDRGRADTQYF
TGTGCCAGCAGACAGGACAGGGGGAGGGCAGATACGCAGTATTTT
>.|TRBV24-1|TRBJ1-5|13|few
CATSVGSNQPQHF
TGTGCCACCAGTGTCGGCAGCAATCAGCCCCAGCATTTT
>TRBD2|TRBV9|TRBJ2-1|14|few
CASSATSGGHEQFF
TGTGCCAGCAGCGCGACTAGCGGGGGGCATGAGCAGTTCTTC
>.|TRBV12-3/TRBV12-4|TRBJ2-1|14|.
CAGSARPRVWAQFF
TGTGCCGGCAGCGCCCGCCCTAGGGTTTGGGCGCAGTTCTTC
>.|TRBV5-1|TRBJ2-5|12|few
CASSTDKETQYF
TGCGCCAGCAGCACGGACAAAGAGACCCAGTACTTC
>.|TRBV24-1|TRBJ2-1|17|.
CATSDLYVGFRGDEQFF
TGTGCCACCAGTGATTTGTACGTGGGGTTTCGGGGAGATGAGCAGTTCTTC
>.|TRBV20-1|TRBJ2-1|14|.
CSFLGAVAYNEQFF
TGCAGTTTCCTCGGAGCAGTCGCCTACAATGAGCAGTTCTTC
>.|TRBV7-9|TRBJ1-1|13|.
CASSLEGPTEAFF
TGTGCCAGCAGCTTAGAGGGTCCCACTGAAGCTTTCTTT
>.|TRBV20-1|TRBJ1-1|13|.
CSASGQMNTEAFF
TGCAGTGCGTCGGGACAAATGAACACTGAAGCTTTCTTT
>.|TRBV20-1|TRBJ1-2|14|.
CSARDREVLYGYTF
TGCAGTGCTAGAGACAGGGAGGTACTTTATGGCTACACCTTC
>.|TRBV30|TRBJ2-7|15|once
CAWSVRAGISYEQYF
TGTGCCTGGAGTGTAAGGGCAGGGATTTCCTACGAGCAGTACTTC